A single sample gave rise to the 26 T cell receptor beta chains below, sequenced in a study of patients and donors after allogeneic stem cell transplantation. TCRdb recomputed calls from the RT-PCR reads with MiXCR, one row per CDR3 protein. This table holds about 230,000 distinct CDR3 sequences, less than 15% found once. Sequencing input: blood, either unsorted or a sorted T cell fraction (not recorded which). The receptors were sampled from a human donor who was either an allogeneic HSCT recipient or a stem cell or donor lymphocyte infusion donor (not recorded which). It is not recorded whose cells these are; they may come from a transplant donor.

The chain has TRBV24-1 and TRBJ2-2, with D tentatively TRBD1 (5 bases). The germline CDR1 and CDR2 sequences are KGHDR and SFDVKD. Trimming took 6 bases from V and 0 from J, leaving 7 bases between them. This CDR3 is built from 14 residues. CDR3: CATSRTSNTGELFF. DNA of the CDR3: TGTGCCACCAGTAGGACATCGAACACCGGGGAGCTGTTTTTT.

In its sample, this clonotype was seen many times. CDR3 sequence reads: CSIDRGRFSTEAFF. The CDR3 coding sequence is TGCAGCATAGACAGGGGGCGCTTTTCAACTGAAGCTTTCTTT. J is TRBJ1-1 and V is TRBV29-1, with 10 bases matching TRBD1. The V gene end was trimmed by 8 bases and the J gene end by 5 bases; junction bases not matched to a gene: 11. Per germline, CDR1 SQVTM and CDR2 ANQGSEA. The CDR3 is made up of 14 amino acids.

Concerning this clonotype itself: Mismatch with germline at one junction end may stem from a read error. The rearrangement links TRBV7-7 to TRBJ2-2; 7 positions agree with TRBD1. This CDR3 spans 15 amino acids. The germline CDR1 and CDR2 sequences are SSHAT and FNYEAQ (reference sequence). In DNA, the CDR3 is TGTGCTAGCAGCTCCGACAGGGCGAACACCGGGGAGCTGTTTTTT. Translated: CASSSDRANTGELFF.

The rearrangement links TRBV14 to TRBJ2-5, with TRBD2 matching 10 bases. Unmatched junction bases numbered 4, after V lost 2 bases and J lost 4 bases. In germline, CDR1 is SGHDN, CDR2 FVKESK. This CDR3 is built from 15 residues. CDR3 loop: CASSQSSGGVETQYF. CDR3 in DNA: TGTGCCAGCAGCCAATCTAGCGGGGGTGTAGAGACCCAGTACTTC.

This clonotype was counted a few times. The J gene is TRBJ2-1, the V gene TRBV19, with 9 positions matching TRBD1. V was clipped by 4 bases and J by 8 bases; unmatched bases: 9. The CDR3 totals 15 residues. Germline V CDR1 and CDR2: LNHDA, SQIVND (reference sequence). CDR3 nucleotide sequence: TGTGCCAGTAGTACCGGGACAGGGATGGGCGATGAGCAGTTCTTC. Protein sequence: CASSTGTGMGDEQFF.

V is TRBV6-2 or TRBV6-3 and J is TRBJ1-5; D is undetermined. Germline values: CDR1 MNHEY, CDR2 SVGEGT. The CDR3 sequence is 15 residues long. Trimming pared 7 bases from V and 2 bases from J, leaving 15 bases between. The CDR3 DNA reads as TGTGCCAGCACCGGAAGGACGGTGGGCAATCAGCCCCAGCATTTT. This codes for CASTGRTVGNQPQHF.

V gene TRBV5-4 combines with J gene TRBJ1-4, with D hard to call. Trimming took 4 bases from V and 7 from J, leaving 11 bases between them. The CDR3 is 13 residues long. Germline CDR1 is SGHNT and CDR2 is YYREEE (reference sequence). CDR3 nucleotide sequence: TGTGCCAGCAGCCAACTGCCCGGTGAAAAACTGTTTTTT. This sequence encodes CASSQLPGEKLFF.

This clonotype was counted between two and nine times. The CDR3 DNA follows: TGTGCCAGCAGCCAAGTCCGTTCTGGGAACACTGAAGCTTTCTTT. Translated: CASSQVRSGNTEAFF. V gene TRBV3-1 combines with J gene TRBJ1-1; no firm D call. The CDR3 is 15 amino acids. Germline loops: CDR1 LGHDT, CDR2 YNNKEL (reference sequence). The V and J ends lost 1 base and 1 base respectively, with 10 bases between them.

At least ten counts were recorded for this clonotype. The CDR3 nucleotides read TGTGCCAGCAGTGAACCGGGACAGGGAGACGGGGAGCTGTTTTTT. Translated, it gives CASSEPGQGDGELFF. This chain connects TRBV6-1 to TRBJ2-2, with 9 bases aligning to TRBD1. Looked up from germline, CDR1 is MNHNS and CDR2 is SASEGT. The V gene end was trimmed by 2 bases and the J gene end by 7 bases; junction bases not matched to a gene: 5. This CDR3 spans 15 amino acids.

This clonotype was seen a few times. The chain carries TRBV6-5 and TRBJ2-5, with 10 bases fitting TRBD2. This CDR3 has 16 residues. The ends lost 0 bases at V and 1 base at J; junction bases unmatched: 2. Germline-derived CDR1 and CDR2 are MNHEY and SVGAGI. The CDR3 spells CASSYSGLAPQETQYF. CDR3 DNA: TGTGCCAGCAGTTACTCGGGACTAGCGCCCCAAGAGACCCAGTACTTC.

This clonotype occurred a few times. This rearrangement joins TRBV5-1 to TRBJ2-7, with 8 positions matching TRBD2. This CDR3 contains 14 residues. Germline assignment: CDR1 SGHRS and CDR2 YFSETQ. J lost 5 bases, V lost 5 bases, and 9 bases had no gene match. This CDR3 reads CASSHSGRIDEQYF. For the CDR3, the DNA is TGCGCCAGCAGTCACAGCGGGAGAATCGACGAGCAGTACTTC.

This clonotype showed up just a few times. The rearrangement uses TRBV6-1 and TRBJ1-5; 7 positions match TRBD1. CDR1 and CDR2 (germline): MNHNS, SASEGT. The CDR3 is 16 amino acids. Trimming removed 6 bases from V and 1 base from J; junction bases left unmatched: 9. CDR3 residues: CASSPGTAWSNQPQHF. The CDR3 nucleotides read TGTGCCAGCAGCCCCGGGACAGCCTGGAGCAATCAGCCCCAGCATTTT.

This rearrangement joins TRBV18 to TRBJ2-5; D possibly corresponds to TRBD2 (8 bases). CDR3 length equals 14 residues. V was clipped by 6 bases and J by 4 bases, with 15 bases between them. Germline V lookup: CDR1 KGHSH, CDR2 LQKENI. The CDR3 region has the DNA TGTGCCAGCTCTCGGGAGGGGGCGCGAGAGACCCAGTACTTC. This gives the protein CASSREGARETQYF.

The CDR3 sequence: CASSKGAGNTEAFF. For the CDR3, the DNA is TGTGCCAGCAGCAAAGGGGCAGGGAACACTGAAGCTTTCTTT. The J gene is TRBJ1-1, the V gene TRBV7-3; D possibly corresponds to TRBD1 (5 bases). Trimming took off 5 bases at V and 1 base at J, with 11 bases between the two ends. Germline-derived CDR1 and CDR2 are SGHTA and FQGTGA. The CDR3 sequence is 14 residues long.

The chain combines TRBV6-1 with TRBJ2-1, with 7 bases matching TRBD1. The CDR3 is 16 residues long. Germline values: CDR1 MNHNS, CDR2 SASEGT. V shed 4 bases, J shed 2 bases, and the junction held 8 bases outside the gene matches. As DNA, the CDR3 is TGTGCCAGCAGTGCCTCCCCCGGGACAGCCTACAATGAGCAGTTCTTC. This codes for CASSASPGTAYNEQFF.

In its sample, this clonotype was seen once. A much larger clone lies a single base off, so this may be a read error. The rearrangement links TRBV5-6 to TRBJ1-2; 9 positions agree with TRBD1. CDR3 size: 13 residues. Per the germline V gene, CDR1 is SGHDT and CDR2 is YYEEEE. The V segment lost 2 bases and the J segment 8 bases; nucleotides outside the gene matches: 4. The CDR3 DNA reads TGTGCCAGCAGCTTCACAGGGGGCGAAGGCTACACCTTC. The encoded protein is CASSFTGGEGYTF.

This rearrangement joins TRBV4-2 to TRBJ2-1; D gene uncertain. Germline V gene data show CDR1 as LGHNA and CDR2 as YNFKEQ. Deletions cut 3 bases from V and 3 bases from J, with 15 bases between. The CDR3 loop spans 16 amino acids. CDR3 nucleotide sequence: TGTGCCAGCAGCCATGAAACTCGGACCTACTACAATGAGCAGTTCTTC. It translates to CASSHETRTYYNEQFF.

This clonotype was detected a few times. The V and J genes are TRBV20-1 and TRBJ2-7; possibly TRBD1 or TRBD2 for D (7 bases each). The V gene lost 3 bases and the J gene lost 4 bases, with 19 bases spanning the gap. Germline V gives CDR1 DFQATT, CDR2 SNEGSKA (reference sequence). The CDR3 length is 15 residues. CDR3 amino acids: CSASPRQGEGYEQYF. In DNA, the CDR3 is TGCAGTGCTAGTCCCCGGCAGGGGGAGGGATACGAGCAGTACTTC.

This clonotype was seen repeatedly, ten times or more. The chain recombines TRBV18 with TRBJ1-1, with TRBD1 as a possible D gene (5 bases). V was clipped by 5 bases and J by 0 bases, with 10 bases between them. Germline V gene lookup returns CDR1 KGHSH and CDR2 LQKENI. This CDR3 spans 14 amino acids. CDR3 loop: CASSATVMNTEAFF. CDR3 bases: TGTGCCAGCTCAGCGACAGTCATGAACACTGAAGCTTTCTTT.

This clonotype was counted a few times. The genes are TRBV11-3 and TRBJ2-1, with 10 bases lining up with TRBD2. The CDR3 is 15 residues long. Trimming removed 5 bases from V and 8 bases from J; junction bases left unmatched: 9. Germline values: CDR1 SGHNT, CDR2 YENEEA. In DNA form, the CDR3 reads TGTGCCAGCAGCCCAGGGGCTAGCGGGAGTTATGAGCAGTTCTTC. Its translation is CASSPGASGSYEQFF. Looking up the rest from reference TRBV11-3 and TRBJ2-1 gives the full variable domain: EAGVVQSPRYKIIEKKQPVAFWCNPISGHNTLYWYLQNLGQGPELLIRYENEEAVDDSQLPKDRFSAERLKGVDSTLKIQPAELGDSAVYLCASSPGASGSYEQFFGPGTRLTVL.

Remarks on this clonotype: This may be a read error: a much more frequent sequence differs by one nucleotide. V is TRBV12-3 or TRBV12-4 and J is TRBJ2-7, with 9 nucleotides matching TRBD1. The CDR3 has 14 amino acids. CDR3 in amino acids: CASSRGGQGYEQSF. CDR3 nucleotide sequence: TGTGCCAGCAGCCGAGGGGGACAGGGCTACGAGCAGTCCTTC.

This clonotype is medium-sized within its sample. The chain has TRBV10-3 and TRBJ2-2, with a possible D match to TRBD2 (5 bases). This CDR3 is 14 amino acids long. CDR1 and CDR2 (germline): ENHRY, SYGVKD. Trimming stripped 7 bases from V and 4 bases from J, with 13 bases between. This CDR3 is CAIKGVSSTGELFF. The DNA for the CDR3 is TGTGCCATCAAGGGAGTTTCGAGCACCGGGGAGCTGTTTTTT.

This clonotype was counted a few times. This sequence joins TRBV20-1 and TRBJ1-4; D call uncertain. CDR1 is DFQATT, CDR2 SNEGSKA, per germline (reference sequence). The V and J ends lost 3 bases and 0 bases respectively, with 14 bases between them. The CDR3 consists of 16 residues. The CDR3 bases are TGCAGTGCTAGGGACGGACGGGCTGCAACTAATGAAAAACTGTTTTTT. Its translation is CSARDGRAATNEKLFF.

This rearrangement joins TRBV7-9 to TRBJ2-3; D not resolved. The CDR3 totals 13 residues. CDR1 is SEHNR and CDR2 is FQNEAQ in the germline V gene (reference sequence). Trimming took off 1 base at V and 7 bases at J, with 9 bases between the two ends. Written as DNA, the CDR3 is TGTGCCAGCAGCTTAGTGGGTACCCATACGCAGTATTTT. Translation gives CASSLVGTHTQYF.

There are a few counts of this clonotype. This chain joins TRBV20-1 and TRBJ2-7; 7 nucleotides align to TRBD1. There are 14 residues in the CDR3. CDR1 and CDR2 (germline): DFQATT, SNEGSKA (reference sequence). V shed 1 base and J 4 bases; nucleotides not matched to a gene: 7. The CDR3 spells CSARGQDRWYEQYF. The CDR3 nucleotides are TGCAGTGCTAGAGGCCAGGACAGGTGGTACGAGCAGTACTTC.

The chain joins TRBV7-8 to TRBJ1-3; D is uncertain. The CDR3 is made up of 14 amino acids. Trimming stripped 5 bases from V and 4 bases from J, with 12 bases between. From germline, CDR1 is SGHVS and CDR2 FQNEAQ. The CDR3 spells CASSPLLGGNTIYF. CDR3 sequence (DNA): TGTGCCAGCAGCCCCCTGTTGGGGGGAAACACCATATATTTT.